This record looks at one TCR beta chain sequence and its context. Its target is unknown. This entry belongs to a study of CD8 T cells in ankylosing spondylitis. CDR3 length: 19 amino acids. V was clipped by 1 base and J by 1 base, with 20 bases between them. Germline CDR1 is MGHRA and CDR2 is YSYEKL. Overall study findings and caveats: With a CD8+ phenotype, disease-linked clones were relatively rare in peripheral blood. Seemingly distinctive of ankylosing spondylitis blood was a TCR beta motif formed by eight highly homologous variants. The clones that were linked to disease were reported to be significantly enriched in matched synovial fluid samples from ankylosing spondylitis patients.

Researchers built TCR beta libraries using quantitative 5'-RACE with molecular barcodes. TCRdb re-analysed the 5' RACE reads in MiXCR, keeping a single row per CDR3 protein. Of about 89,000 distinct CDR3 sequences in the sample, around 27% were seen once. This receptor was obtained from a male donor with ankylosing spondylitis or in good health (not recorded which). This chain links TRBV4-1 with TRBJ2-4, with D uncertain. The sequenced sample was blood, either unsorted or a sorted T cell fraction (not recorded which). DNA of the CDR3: TGCGCCAGCAGCCAAGGACAAGCTAGAGCCGTCATGGCCAAAAACATTCAGTACTTC. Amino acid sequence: CASSQGQARAVMAKNIQYF.